This TCR beta chain comes out of a study of CD8+ T cells in alopecia areata. The wider study: Treated patients swallowed 5 to 10 mg of oral tofacitinib twice daily. A 6-month period off drug followed tofacitinib, which lasted 6 to 18 months. Study-level points and caveats: Lesional tissue from the scalp (especially in alopecia totalis/universalis) showed higher clonality than normal scalp.

The authors extracted RNA and reverse transcribed it into cDNA as the sequencing template. Some clones are missing from TCRdb's copy, which holds only in-frame ones; the method was immunoSEQ multiplex PCR. This table holds 250,000 or so clones, roughly 69% found once. About this clone itself: The antigen remains undetermined.

Lesional scalp tissue (obtained by punch biopsy) and peripheral blood were collected from alopecia areata patients. The CDR3 covers 14 residues. Germline assignment: CDR1 SNHLY and CDR2 FYNNEI. Germline trimming cut 7 bases from V and 4 bases from J; bases unmatched to any gene: 4. V is TRBV2 and J is TRBJ2-3; 11 bases fit TRBD2. The input for sequencing was CD4+ T cells sorted from blood, taken at week 0. The TCR was taken from a human donor with alopecia areata. The CDR3 DNA is TGTGCCAGCATGAGACTAGCGGGGCCAGATACGCAGTATTTT. Translated: CASMRLAGPDTQYF.